This TCR beta chain was identified in a study of T-cell memory formation after mild COVID-19. About the study: TCR clusters mostly belonged to single donors.

TCRdb re-called the 5' RACE reads with MiXCR, one entry per CDR3 protein. This table has approximately 240,000 distinct CDR3 sequences, about 16% appearing once. General study results and limits: Later expanders leaned CD4+, whereas day 15 to 85 contracting clones were balanced CD4/CD8.

V was clipped by 6 bases and J by 1 base, with 6 bases between them. The CDR3 runs to 13 residues. Germline assignment: CDR1 MNHEY and CDR2 SVGEGT. As for this clonotype: Its antigen remains unknown.

The sample comprised PBMCs or a T cell subset sorted from them (not recorded which). The source of this sequence is a man younger than 30 who had mild COVID-19 (a few samples of this study predate the infection). Cell type and time point are not known. The chain recombines TRBV6-2 or TRBV6-3 with TRBJ2-2; a possible D gene is TRBD2 (6 bases). The CDR3 spells CASRAGNTGELFF. The CDR3 bases are TGTGCCAGCAGAGCGGGGAACACCGGGGAGCTGTTTTTT.